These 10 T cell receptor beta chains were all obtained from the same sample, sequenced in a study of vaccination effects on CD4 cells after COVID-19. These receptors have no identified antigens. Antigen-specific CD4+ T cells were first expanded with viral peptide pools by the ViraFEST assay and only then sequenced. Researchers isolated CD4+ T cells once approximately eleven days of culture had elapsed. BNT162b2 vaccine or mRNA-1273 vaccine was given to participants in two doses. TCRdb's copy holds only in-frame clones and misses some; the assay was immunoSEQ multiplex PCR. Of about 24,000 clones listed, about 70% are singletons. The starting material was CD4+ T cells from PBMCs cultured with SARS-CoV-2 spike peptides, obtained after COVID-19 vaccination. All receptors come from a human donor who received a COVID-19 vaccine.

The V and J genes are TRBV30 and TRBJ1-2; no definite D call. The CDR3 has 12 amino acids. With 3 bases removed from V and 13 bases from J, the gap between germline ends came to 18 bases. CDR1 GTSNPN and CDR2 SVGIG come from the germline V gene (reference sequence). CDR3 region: CAWRALETTITF. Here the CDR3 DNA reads TGTGCCTGGAGAGCTCTAGAGACAACGATCACCTTC.

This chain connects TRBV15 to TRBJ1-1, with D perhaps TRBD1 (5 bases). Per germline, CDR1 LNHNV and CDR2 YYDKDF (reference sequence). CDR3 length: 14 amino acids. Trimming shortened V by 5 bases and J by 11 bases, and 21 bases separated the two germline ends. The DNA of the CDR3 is TGTGCCACCAGCCCCAAGGGGCCAAAGGTTGGGGCTTTCTTT. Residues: CATSPKGPKVGAFF.

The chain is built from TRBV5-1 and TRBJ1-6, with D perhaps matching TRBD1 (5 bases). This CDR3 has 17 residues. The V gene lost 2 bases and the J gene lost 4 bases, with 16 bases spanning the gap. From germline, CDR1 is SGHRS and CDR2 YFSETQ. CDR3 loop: CASSLRPDGGYNSPLHF. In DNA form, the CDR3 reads TGCGCCAGCAGCTTACGCCCGGACGGGGGGTATAATTCACCCCTCCACTTT.

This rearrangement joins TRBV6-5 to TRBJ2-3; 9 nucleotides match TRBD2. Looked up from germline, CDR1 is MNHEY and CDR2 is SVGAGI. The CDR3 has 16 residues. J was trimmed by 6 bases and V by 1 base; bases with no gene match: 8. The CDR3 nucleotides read TGTGCCAGCAGTTACTGGCGGGGGGGCGGGGCGGATACGCAGTATTTT. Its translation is CASSYWRGGGADTQYF.

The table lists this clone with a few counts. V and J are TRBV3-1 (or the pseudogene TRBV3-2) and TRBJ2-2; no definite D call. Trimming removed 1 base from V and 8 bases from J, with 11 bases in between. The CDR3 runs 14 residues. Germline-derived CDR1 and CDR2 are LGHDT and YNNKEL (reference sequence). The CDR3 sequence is CASSQVGFRGELFF. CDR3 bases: TGTGCCAGCAGCCAAGTGGGATTTAGAGGGGAGCTGTTTTTT.

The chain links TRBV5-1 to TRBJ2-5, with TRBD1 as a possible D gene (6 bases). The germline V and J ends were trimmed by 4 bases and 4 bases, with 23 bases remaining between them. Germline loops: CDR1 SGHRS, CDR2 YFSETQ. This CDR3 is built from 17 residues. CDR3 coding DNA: TGCGCCAGCAGCGCCGGGACATCCCTTGGAAGTCGAGAGACCCAGTACTTC. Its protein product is CASSAGTSLGSRETQYF.

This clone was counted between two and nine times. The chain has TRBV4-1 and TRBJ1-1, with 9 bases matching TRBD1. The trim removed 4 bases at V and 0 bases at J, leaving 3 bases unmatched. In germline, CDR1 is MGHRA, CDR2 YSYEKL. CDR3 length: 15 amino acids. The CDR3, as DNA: TGCGCCAGCAGCCTCGGGACAGGGATGAACACTGAAGCTTTCTTT. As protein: CASSLGTGMNTEAFF.

DNA for the CDR3: TGTGCCAGCAGTGCGACCAGGGGAGGTGAAAAACTGTTTTTT. It encodes CASSATRGGEKLFF. The chain uses TRBV2 and TRBJ1-4, with D tentatively TRBD1 (6 bases). This CDR3 spans 14 amino acids. Germline V gene data show CDR1 as SNHLY and CDR2 as FYNNEI. Trimming cost V 4 bases and J 7 bases, with 13 bases left between them.

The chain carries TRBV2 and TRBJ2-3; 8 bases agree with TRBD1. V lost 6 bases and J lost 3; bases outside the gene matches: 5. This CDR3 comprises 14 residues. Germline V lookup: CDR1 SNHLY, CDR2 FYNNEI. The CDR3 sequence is CASSRGQGTDTQYF. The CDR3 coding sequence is TGTGCCAGCAGCAGGGGGCAAGGAACAGATACGCAGTATTTT. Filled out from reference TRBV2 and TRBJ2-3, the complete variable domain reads EPEVTQTPSHQVTQMGQEVILRCVPISNHLYFYWYRQILGQKVEFLVSFYNNEISEKSEIFDDQFSVERPDGSNFTLKIRSTKLEDSAMYFCASSRGQGTDTQYFGPGTRLTVL.

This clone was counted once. The CDR3, as DNA: TGTGCCAGCAGCCCCACCACAGGGTTCTATGGCTACACCTTC. It translates to CASSPTTGFYGYTF. The chain employs TRBV5-5 and TRBJ1-2, with D perhaps TRBD1 (6 bases). V lost 4 bases and J lost 4, with 14 bases in between. In germline, CDR1 is SGHKS, CDR2 YYEKEE (reference sequence). The length of the CDR3 is 14 residues.